Presented here are 10 T cell receptor beta chains from one specimen sequenced in a study. TCRdb called the RT-PCR reads again in MiXCR, with one record for every CDR3 protein. The sample consists of about 680,000 distinct CDR3 sequences, about 14% of them appearing once. Material for sequencing was memory CD4+ T cells from blood. The source is a female donor in good health, serving as a healthy control.

This clonotype was seen ten or more times. The chain employs TRBV6-2 or TRBV6-3 and TRBJ2-5; a weak D match, TRBD1 (6 bases). Trimming removed 7 bases at V and 5 bases at J, with 14 bases between. Germline loops: CDR1 MNHEY, CDR2 SVGEGT. The CDR3 is made up of 13 amino acids. The CDR3 region is CASTDRNEETQYF. The CDR3 bases are TGTGCCAGCACCGACAGGAACGAGGAGACCCAGTACTTC.

This clonotype occurred once. The V call is TRBV6-5, the J call TRBJ2-6, with D unclear. This CDR3 comprises 8 residues. CDR1 MNHEY and CDR2 SVGAGI come from the germline V gene. Between the trimmed V and J ends, which lost 2 bases and 18 bases, there was a span of 2 bases. The CDR3 protein is CASSYRTF. CDR3 nucleotide sequence: TGTGCCAGCAGTTACCGGACTTTC.

This clonotype was recorded many times. The chain uses TRBV4-3 and TRBJ2-6; perhaps TRBD1 as D (5 bases). V was trimmed by 0 bases and J by 5 bases, leaving 11 bases between them. Germline loops: CDR1 LGHNA, CDR2 YSLEER. This CDR3 region has 16 residues. The CDR3 is CASSQDLLDRANVLTF. DNA for the CDR3: TGCGCCAGCAGCCAAGATCTCTTGGACAGGGCCAACGTCCTGACTTTC.

There are a few counts of this clonotype. The gene calls are TRBV27 and TRBJ2-3; 12 bases are a match to TRBD2. Trimming removed 3 bases from V and 5 bases from J; junction bases left unmatched: 9. The CDR3 consists of 17 residues. Germline V gene sequence: CDR1 MNHEY, CDR2 SMNVEV (reference sequence). CDR3 sequence (DNA): TGTGCCAGCAGTTTGTCGCCTCCGGGACTAGCGGGAGATACGCAGTATTTT. Encoded protein: CASSLSPPGLAGDTQYF.

The chain is built from TRBV13 and TRBJ2-2, with 8 bases fitting TRBD2. V shed 5 bases, J shed 0 bases, and the junction held 11 bases outside the gene matches. CDR1 and CDR2 (germline): PRHDT, FYEKMQ (reference sequence). CDR3 length equals 18 residues. CDR3 DNA sequence: TGTGCCAGCAGCCATTCGACGGCGGGACTAGCGAACACCGGGGAGCTGTTTTTT. Residues: CASSHSTAGLANTGELFF.

The table lists this clonotype with a few counts. The rearrangement uses TRBV18 and TRBJ2-5; possibly TRBD1 or TRBD2 for D (5 bases each). This CDR3 is built from 15 residues. Trimming left V 4 bases short and J 2 bases short, with 14 bases between. Germline CDR1 is KGHSH and CDR2 is LQKENI. The CDR3 loop reads CASSQYRDQQETQYF. CDR3 DNA: TGTGCCAGCTCACAATACCGGGACCAGCAAGAGACCCAGTACTTC.

V is TRBV27 and J is TRBJ2-5; 14 bases are shared with TRBD2. CDR1 MNHEY and CDR2 SMNVEV come from the germline V gene (reference sequence). V shed 5 bases, J shed 5 bases, and the junction held 13 bases outside the gene matches. The CDR3 consists of 18 residues. CDR3 bases: TGTGCCAGCAGTCCATACCCGGGACTAGCGGGAGTGTCGGAGACCCAGTACTTC. This encodes CASSPYPGLAGVSETQYF.

This clonotype was picked up a small number of times. The rearrangement links TRBV12-3 or TRBV12-4 to TRBJ2-7; no firm D call. The CDR3 spans 16 residues. Trimming removed 2 bases at V and 5 bases at J, with 19 bases between. This chain's CDR3 is CASSLRPTHQGHEQYF. As DNA, the CDR3 is TGTGCCAGCAGTTTAAGGCCTACCCATCAAGGCCACGAGCAGTACTTC.

The chain recombines TRBV10-3 with TRBJ1-3, with 8 bases that match TRBD1. Looked up from germline, CDR1 is ENHRY and CDR2 is SYGVKD. This CDR3 has 15 amino acids. V was clipped by 3 bases and J by 2 bases; unmatched bases: 3. CDR3 protein: CAISDPGGAGNTIYF. The CDR3 DNA sequence: TGTGCCATCAGTGACCCAGGGGGCGCTGGAAACACCATATATTTT.

The sample holds many counts of this clonotype. The V and J genes are TRBV5-1 and TRBJ2-1; D is possibly TRBD1 (5 bases). Trimming stripped 2 bases from V and 8 bases from J, with 11 bases between. This CDR3 comprises 13 residues. Per germline, CDR1 SGHRS and CDR2 YFSETQ. CDR3: CASSLQDGDEQFF. CDR3 DNA sequence: TGCGCCAGCAGCTTACAGGATGGGGATGAGCAGTTCTTC.